Sequencing of this T cell receptor (beta chain) was carried out in a study of low-dose radiotherapy and immunotherapy resistance in tumors. TRAV- and TRBV-specific primers primed first-strand cDNA, covering alpha and beta chains. The authors amplified TCRs for 20 to 25 PCR cycles with a constant-region primer and a V-primer adapter. TCRdb re-called the reads through MiXCR, storing one row per CDR3 protein. The sample carries about 6,200 distinct CDR3 sequences, approximately 82% recorded once. Looked up from germline, CDR1 is SGDLS and CDR2 is YYNGEE. The junction had 0 bases not matched to a gene; V was cut back by 2 bases and J by 3 bases. CDR3 length: 13 residues.

The chain employs TRBV9 and TRBJ2-5; 8 nucleotides agree with TRBD1. This receptor was obtained from a human donor with advanced metastatic prostate, ovarian, gallbladder or colorectal cancer (not recorded which). This table probably holds off-target reads from a library built for another chain. In DNA, the CDR3 is TGTGCCAGCAGCGTGGGACAGGAAGAGACCCAGTACTTC. It translates to CASSVGQEETQYF.